This entry lists 4 T cell receptor beta chains sequenced from one sample in a study of blood T cell repertoires in COVID-19. Some clones are missing from TCRdb's copy, which holds only in-frame ones; the method was immunoSEQ multiplex PCR. The sample has 150,000 to 160,000 clones; approximately 80% are singletons. The material sequenced was peripheral blood. Receptors were obtained from a woman between 50 and 59 years old with acute or convalescent COVID-19.

The chain joins TRBV5-1 to TRBJ2-2; a weak D match, TRBD2 (6 bases). The germline V and J ends were trimmed by 2 bases and 5 bases, with 10 bases remaining between them. This CDR3 comprises 14 residues. Germline-derived CDR1 and CDR2 are SGHRS and YFSETQ. CDR3 in amino acids: CASSFGTLTGELFF. CDR3 bases: TGCGCCAGCAGCTTCGGGACTCTTACCGGGGAGCTGTTTTTT.

The chain is built from TRBV10-3 and TRBJ2-7; 9 bases are shared with TRBD1. The CDR3 has 16 residues. The V gene's germline CDR1 is ENHRY and CDR2 SYGVKD. V was pared by 2 bases and J by 0 bases, with 5 bases of the junction left unmatched. The CDR3 sequence: CAISEATGGYSYEQYF. CDR3 DNA: TGTGCCATCAGTGAGGCGACAGGGGGGTACTCCTACGAGCAGTACTTC.

The chain joins TRBV5-4 to TRBJ2-5; a weak D match, TRBD2 (6 bases). Trimming cost V 4 bases and J 4 bases, with 17 bases left between them. In germline, CDR1 is SGHNT, CDR2 YYREEE (reference sequence). The CDR3 consists of 15 residues. CDR3 nucleotides: TGTGCCAGCAGCGAACACTCGCTGGGAGGAGAGACCCAGTACTTC. Protein: CASSEHSLGGETQYF.

The rearrangement joins TRBV13 to TRBJ2-5; 8 positions agree with TRBD1. V dropped 1 base and J dropped 11; count of bases not matched to a gene: 9. Germline V gene sequence: CDR1 PRHDT, CDR2 FYEKMQ (reference sequence). The CDR3 length is 14 residues. CDR3 bases: TGTGCCAGCAGCTTAGCCTTACAGGGGGAGAAACAGTACTTC. Protein sequence: CASSLALQGEKQYF.